Listed below are T cell receptor beta chains from one sample, sequenced in a study of beta chain features in type 1 diabetes. Measured with immunoSEQ multiplex PCR; TCRdb has only the in-frame clones, and not every one. The data hold 330,000 or so clones, with about 15% observed a single time. The sequenced material came from central memory CD4+ T cells from blood. The receptors originated from a man in his thirties or forties in good health. Each CDR3 is given with its conserved first and last residue. Expanded clones get a size class; other rows say once, few or many, or leave the size out.

clone_size	v_call	j_call	cdr3_aa
few	TRBV10-3	TRBJ1-5	CAIIKVYRDRGPFQPQHF
-	TRBV25-1	TRBJ1-5	CASRPRNSNQPQHF
-	TRBV27	TRBJ2-1	CASKEASRIYNEQFF
-	TRBV2	TRBJ2-2	CASSIGQGYGELFF
-	TRBV4-3	TRBJ1-2	CASSQDRRQSYTF
-	TRBV5-4	TRBJ1-2	CASSSSSGGQPRYGYTF
few	TRBV7-9	TRBJ2-1	CASSPSGGARNEQFF
-	TRBV10-3	TRBJ2-1	CAISGLSGTNNEQFF
few	TRBV28	TRBJ1-5	CASSLGQGAGNQPQHF
few	TRBV7-9	TRBJ1-2	CASSAGRDREFGYTF
-	TRBV20-1	TRBJ2-3	CSARYTDTQYF
-	TRBV5-4	TRBJ2-3	CASSPLAGGTSTDTQYF
-	TRBV15	TRBJ1-2	CATSREASVLRSF
-	TRBV11-3	TRBJ2-2	CASSLVGRLNTGELFF
-	TRBV11-1	TRBJ1-1	CASSLDRPNEAFF
-	TRBV7-9	TRBJ1-4	CASNDRGTTNEKLFF
few	TRBV4-1	TRBJ2-3	CASSQVGTSGGVADTQYF
few	TRBV6-1	TRBJ2-5	CASSTNPGGETQYF
few	TRBV5-4	TRBJ2-2	CASSPQERGSTGELFF
-	TRBV6-1	TRBJ2-3	CASSGGGTGTDTQYF
few	TRBV19	TRBJ2-3	CASSILPDTQYF
many	TRBV4-3	TRBJ2-7	CASSQQTGQGGYEQYF
few	TRBV7-2	TRBJ2-7	CASSSSWEQYF
few	TRBV7-2	TRBJ2-2	CASSFTGQHTGELFF
few	TRBV19	TRBJ1-1	CASSFSPGTGAEAFF
few	TRBV27	TRBJ1-1	CASSLSGQGGNSFF
-	TRBV5-6	TRBJ2-1	CASSLDYNEQFF
-	TRBV2	TRBJ2-5	CASSETLQETQYF
-	TRBV7-9	TRBJ1-1	CASSFAQHMGRGTEAFF
few	TRBV4-3	TRBJ2-5	CASSQDHRGQSQETQYF
few	TRBV11-2	TRBJ1-1	CASSPTLVAFF
few	TRBV28	TRBJ2-3	CATQDRGPSDTQYF
-	TRBV10-1	TRBJ1-2	CASSDGRGYGYTF
few	TRBV5-5	TRBJ1-4	CATKPSYLGYGELFF
many	TRBV4-3	TRBJ2-5	CASSQGGMAQETQYF
-	TRBV2	TRBJ2-7	CASSPRGLAGGTIYEQYF
few	TRBV9	TRBJ1-4	CASSIQGVGEKLFF
few	TRBV29-1	TRBJ1-2	CSVDRDLTVVNYGYTF
-	TRBV19	TRBJ2-2	CATQGFLNTGELFF
-	TRBV6-1	TRBJ2-2	CASLRDANTGELFF
-	TRBV30	TRBJ2-2	CAWTKVSNTGELFF
-	TRBV27	TRBJ2-5	CASSFRGMGETQYF
-	TRBV12-2	TRBJ2-7	CASRLRRGQSYEQYF
few	TRBV6-6	TRBJ2-1	CASRPGGAIGHEQFF
-	TRBV9	TRBJ2-1	CASSVMVGGLANEQFF
-	TRBV6-6	TRBJ2-3	CASMGLAFTDTQYF
-	TRBV27	TRBJ1-1	CASSSYRGYTEAFF
few	TRBV11-2	TRBJ2-7	CASSKDRGGHEQYF
-	TRBV4-3	TRBJ2-1	CASSHKPSGGQYNEQFF
few	TRBV5-1	TRBJ1-3	CASSRDLTATGNTIYF
few	TRBV2	TRBJ2-2	CASSEARSNTGELFF
few	TRBV29-1	TRBJ2-2	CSVAGAGELFF
-	TRBV4-3	TRBJ1-6	CASSQEGGGNSPLHF
-	TRBV29-1	TRBJ2-1	CSVRAGGANEQFF
many	TRBV7-8	TRBJ2-1	CASIMRAGTKYNEQFF